The rows below give T cell receptor beta chains drawn from one sample of a study of control samples from healthy donors and cancer patients. Repertoires were generated with immunoSEQ multiplex PCR, while TCRdb's copy carries only in-frame clones and drops some. The sample lists about 100,000 clones; approximately 95% were seen once. What was sequenced was blood. These TCRs come from a man aged 18 to 30 in good health. Both conserved end residues are part of each CDR3. A D gene is named only where the DNA matches it firmly. Rows may omit the clone size; those that give it use once, few, many or a size class.

D: TRBD1
size: once
V: TRBV3-1/TRBV3-2
length: 21
J: TRBJ1-2
DNA: TGTGCCAGCAGCCAAACTATCCACATGCAGGGGGTTTACAGAGCTAACTATGGCTACACCTTC
CDR3: CASSQTIHMQGVYRANYGYTF

D: TRBD2
size: once
V: TRBV10-3
length: 17
J: TRBJ2-7
DNA: TGTGCCACCCAATTATTACGGGGGAGCGGGAGGGAGTACGAGCAGTACTTC
CDR3: CATQLLRGSGREYEQYF

D: .
size: .
V: TRBV29-1
length: 14
J: TRBJ1-1
DNA: TGCAGCGTTGAGAAGCGGTTAATGAACACTGAAGCTTTCTTT
CDR3: CSVEKRLMNTEAFF

D: .
size: once
V: TRBV7-3
length: 13
J: TRBJ2-2
DNA: TGTGCCAGCAGCACCCAGGGCGCCGGGGAGCTGTTTTTT
CDR3: CASSTQGAGELFF

D: .
size: .
V: TRBV12-5
length: 12
J: TRBJ2-7
DNA: TGTGCTAGTGGGACTGAACTCTACGAGCAGTACTTC
CDR3: CASGTELYEQYF

D: TRBD1
size: .
V: TRBV18
length: 15
J: TRBJ1-1
DNA: TGTGCCAGCTCACCCACAGGGGGCAGGAACACTGAAGCTTTCTTT
CDR3: CASSPTGGRNTEAFF

D: .
size: .
V: TRBV3-1/TRBV3-2
length: 15
J: TRBJ1-1
DNA: TGTGCCAGCAGCCCCCGAAGGACGGGGAACACTGAAGCTTTCTTT
CDR3: CASSPRRTGNTEAFF

D: .
size: .
V: TRBV7-9
length: 13
J: TRBJ2-7
DNA: TGTGCCAGCACTTCCGGGGCCTCCTACGAGCAGTACTTC
CDR3: CASTSGASYEQYF

D: .
size: .
V: TRBV27
length: 13
J: TRBJ1-5
DNA: TGTGCCAGCAGGGTTCAGAGCAATCAGCCCCAGCATTTT
CDR3: CASRVQSNQPQHF

D: .
size: once
V: TRBV3-1/TRBV3-2
length: 13
J: TRBJ1-1
DNA: TGTGCCAGCAGTCCGAGGGGAAGAGATGAAGCTTTCTTT
CDR3: CASSPRGRDEAFF

D: .
size: few
V: TRBV6-4
length: 13
J: TRBJ1-6
DNA: TGTGCCAGCTCCACCGACTCGAATTCACCCCTCCACTTT
CDR3: CASSTDSNSPLHF

D: TRBD2
size: .
V: TRBV6-4
length: 15
J: TRBJ2-3
DNA: TGTGCCAGCAGTGAAGTAGCGGGATCGGGAGATACGCAGTATTTT
CDR3: CASSEVAGSGDTQYF

D: .
size: .
V: TRBV6-6
length: 12
J: TRBJ1-6
DNA: TGTGCCAGCCTTGAGGGAAATTCACCCCTCCACTTT
CDR3: CASLEGNSPLHF

D: .
size: .
V: TRBV6-6
length: 14
J: TRBJ1-1
DNA: TGTGCCAGCAGTGAGGTAGGAGTAAACACTGAAGCTTTCTTT
CDR3: CASSEVGVNTEAFF

D: TRBD2
size: once
V: TRBV11-2
length: 16
J: TRBJ2-3
DNA: TGTGCCAGCAGCCCTAGACTAGCGGGGGGCACAGATACGCAGTATTTT
CDR3: CASSPRLAGGTDTQYF

D: .
size: once
V: TRBV6-4
length: 19
J: TRBJ2-4
DNA: TGTGCCAGCAGTGACCCCCCGGGGGCAAGGAAGAAGGGTGAAAACATTCAGTACTTC
CDR3: CASSDPPGARKKGENIQYF

D: .
size: once
V: TRBV4-1
length: 14
J: TRBJ2-7
DNA: TGCGCCAGCAGCCAAGAGTCGGGAGCCTACGAGCAGTACTTC
CDR3: CASSQESGAYEQYF

D: .
size: .
V: TRBV5-1
length: 14
J: TRBJ1-2
DNA: TGCGCCAGCAGCTTGGACACGCCTAACTATGGCTACACCTTC
CDR3: CASSLDTPNYGYTF

D: TRBD1
size: once
V: TRBV5-5
length: 16
J: TRBJ2-7
DNA: TGTGCCAGCAGCCCCGGGACAGGGGGAGGGTCCTACGAGCAGTACTTC
CDR3: CASSPGTGGGSYEQYF

D: .
size: .
V: TRBV14
length: 16
J: TRBJ1-3
DNA: TGTGCCAGCAGCCAGGCAGGGGTTAGCTCTGGAAACACCATATATTTT
CDR3: CASSQAGVSSGNTIYF

D: .
size: .
V: TRBV19
length: 17
J: TRBJ1-5
DNA: TGTGCCAGTAGTATAGAAGTTCGGCGCCTAGGCAATCAGCCCCAGCATTTT
CDR3: CASSIEVRRLGNQPQHF

D: .
size: .
V: TRBV15
length: 12
J: TRBJ1-1
DNA: TGTGCCACCAGCAGAGAGGGATCCGAAGCTTTCTTT
CDR3: CATSREGSEAFF

D: TRBD1
size: .
V: TRBV6-5
length: 14
J: TRBJ1-2
DNA: TGTGCCAGCAGTTACGCAGGGGGCTGGTGGGGCTACACCTTC
CDR3: CASSYAGGWWGYTF

D: TRBD2
size: .
V: TRBV7-9
length: 17
J: TRBJ2-1
DNA: TGTGCCAGCAGCTTATTCCGACTAGCGGACGGGGGGGATGAGCAGTTCTTC
CDR3: CASSLFRLADGGDEQFF

D: .
size: .
V: TRBV5-1
length: 15
J: TRBJ2-2
DNA: TGCGCCAGCAGCTTGTTCGGTCCGAACACCGGGGAGCTGTTTTTT
CDR3: CASSLFGPNTGELFF

D: TRBD1
size: .
V: TRBV18
length: 16
J: TRBJ2-1
DNA: TGTGCCAGCTCACCGTCCCAGGGGGCGGCCTACAATGAGCAGTTCTTC
CDR3: CASSPSQGAAYNEQFF

D: .
size: .
V: TRBV7-3
length: 15
J: TRBJ2-1
DNA: TGTGCCAGCAGCCGAGTAAAGGGGACCTACAATGAGCAGTTCTTC
CDR3: CASSRVKGTYNEQFF

D: TRBD2
size: .
V: TRBV7-9
length: 14
J: TRBJ2-7
DNA: TGTGCCAGCAGCCACCCTAGCGGGAGCTACGAGCAGTACTTC
CDR3: CASSHPSGSYEQYF

D: TRBD1
size: .
V: TRBV5-4
length: 15
J: TRBJ2-3
DNA: TGTGCCAGCAGCCATCGACAGGGGCGGTCAGATACGCAGTATTTT
CDR3: CASSHRQGRSDTQYF

D: .
size: .
V: TRBV6-2/TRBV6-3
length: 13
J: TRBJ2-1
DNA: TGTGCCAGCAGTCTTAATAGGGATGGGGAGCAGTTCTTC
CDR3: CASSLNRDGEQFF

D: TRBD2
size: .
V: TRBV6-5
length: 13
J: TRBJ2-1
DNA: TGTGCCAGCGGGACTAGCGGCTACAATGAGCAGTTCTTC
CDR3: CASGTSGYNEQFF

D: .
size: .
V: TRBV5-4
length: 14
J: TRBJ2-3
DNA: TGTGCCAGCAGCTTGTTCTCTAGTACAGATACGCAGTATTTT
CDR3: CASSLFSSTDTQYF

D: TRBD1
size: .
V: TRBV3-1/TRBV3-2
length: 14
J: TRBJ1-2
DNA: TGTGCCAGCAGCACCCGGACAGGATCCTATGGCTACACCTTC
CDR3: CASSTRTGSYGYTF

D: .
size: .
V: TRBV3-1/TRBV3-2
length: 14
J: TRBJ2-1
DNA: TGTGCCAGCAGCCTAACTCCGGGACACAATGAGCAGTTCTTC
CDR3: CASSLTPGHNEQFF

D: .
size: .
V: TRBV19
length: 15
J: TRBJ2-5
DNA: TGTGCCAGTAGTGCGGCGGGGCGTTCGGGCGAGACCCAGTACTTC
CDR3: CASSAAGRSGETQYF

D: .
size: .
V: TRBV18
length: 15
J: TRBJ1-6
DNA: TGTGCCAGCTCACCACGAGGAACGGAAAATTCACCCCTCCACTTT
CDR3: CASSPRGTENSPLHF

D: .
size: .
V: TRBV11-2
length: 16
J: TRBJ2-2
DNA: TGTGCCAGCAGCTTAGAGCTCCCCTCAGGCGCCGGGGAGCTGTTTTTT
CDR3: CASSLELPSGAGELFF

D: TRBD1
size: .
V: TRBV4-1
length: 15
J: TRBJ1-1
DNA: TGCGCCAGCAGCCATTCCGGACAGGGGAACACTGAAGCTTTCTTT
CDR3: CASSHSGQGNTEAFF

D: .
size: .
V: TRBV24-1
length: 8
J: TRBJ2-5
DNA: TGTGCCACCCGGATGGGCTACTTC
CDR3: CATRMGYF

D: .
size: .
V: TRBV27
length: 15
J: TRBJ1-5
DNA: TGTGCCACTTCACCTTCGGGGAGGAGAGATCAGCCCCAGCATTTT
CDR3: CATSPSGRRDQPQHF

D: .
size: once
V: TRBV27
length: 14
J: TRBJ1-5
DNA: TGTGCCAGCGGAGGGGGGTATAGCAATCAGCCCCAGCATTTT
CDR3: CASGGGYSNQPQHF

D: .
size: .
V: TRBV27
length: 13
J: TRBJ2-3
DNA: TGTGCCAGCAGTTTATGGGACGACGATACGCAGTATTTT
CDR3: CASSLWDDDTQYF